This T cell receptor beta chain was found in a study of cytomegalovirus exposure and HLA in healthy donors. PCR primers comprised 60 Vbeta and 13 Jbeta primers. The method was immunoSEQ multiplex PCR; TCRdb's version includes in-frame clones alone and lacks a portion of them. The sample lists around 75,000 clones, 78% occurring once. The trim removed 5 bases at V and 5 bases at J, leaving 10 bases unmatched. CDR3 size: 16 residues. Germline CDR1 and CDR2: SEHNR and FQNEAQ (reference sequence). The receptor's source is a man aged 40-49 years in good health and CMV-seronegative. This chain links TRBV7-9 with TRBJ2-7, with TRBD1 matching over 12 bases. Material: PBMCs. The CDR3 bases are TGTGCCAGCAGCCCAGGGGGGACAGGGGGCTTTAACGAGCAGTACTTC. The encoded protein is CASSPGGTGGFNEQYF.